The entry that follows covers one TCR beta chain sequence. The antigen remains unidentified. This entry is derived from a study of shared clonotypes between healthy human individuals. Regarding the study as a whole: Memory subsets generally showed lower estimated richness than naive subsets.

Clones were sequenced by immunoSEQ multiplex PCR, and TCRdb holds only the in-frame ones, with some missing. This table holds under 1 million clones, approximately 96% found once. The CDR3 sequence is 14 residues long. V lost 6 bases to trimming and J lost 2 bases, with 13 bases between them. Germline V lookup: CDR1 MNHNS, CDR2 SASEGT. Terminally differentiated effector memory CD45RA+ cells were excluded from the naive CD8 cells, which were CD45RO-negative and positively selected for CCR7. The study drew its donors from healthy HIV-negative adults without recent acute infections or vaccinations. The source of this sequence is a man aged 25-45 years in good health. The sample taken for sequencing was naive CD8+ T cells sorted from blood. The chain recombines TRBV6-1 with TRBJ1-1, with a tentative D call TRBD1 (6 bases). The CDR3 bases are TGTGCCAGCAGCTGGGGACAATTAAACACTGAAGCTTTCTTT. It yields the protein CASSWGQLNTEAFF.